These 26 T cell receptor beta chains came from one sample sequenced in a study of early T cells in non-severe SARS-CoV-2 infection. TCRdb itself ran the 5' RACE reads through MiXCR, one entry per CDR3 protein. The sample includes about 59,000 distinct CDR3 sequences, around 13% of them seen just once. Sequenced here: whole blood, sampled at baseline. The source of these receptors is an adult who was a healthcare worker with PCR-confirmed SARS-CoV-2 infection or an uninfected control (not recorded which).

This clonotype was observed a few times. The chain carries TRBV11-1 and TRBJ2-1; possibly TRBD1 or TRBD2 for D (7 bases each). The CDR3 has 15 residues. Germline values: CDR1 SGHAT, CDR2 FQDESV (reference sequence). Trimming stripped 7 bases from V and 7 bases from J, with 20 bases between. This CDR3 reads CASTQGGEGRNEQFF. The CDR3 nucleotides read TGTGCCAGCACCCAGGGGGGGGAGGGCCGTAATGAGCAGTTCTTC.

At least ten counts were recorded for this clonotype. The genes are TRBV6-1 and TRBJ2-7, with 10 nucleotides matching TRBD2. This CDR3 comprises 15 residues. Germline loops: CDR1 MNHNS, CDR2 SASEGT. J was trimmed by 6 bases and V by 4 bases; bases with no gene match: 9. The CDR3 here is CASSGRTSGRPEQYF. The DNA for the CDR3 is TGTGCCAGCAGTGGTCGGACTAGCGGCCGACCCGAGCAGTACTTC.

This clonotype was counted ten times or more. The chain links TRBV2 to TRBJ2-7; D tentatively reads TRBD1 or TRBD2 (5 bases each). The CDR3 covers 14 residues. The germline V and J ends were trimmed by 8 bases and 0 bases, with 14 bases remaining between them. Germline assignment: CDR1 SNHLY and CDR2 FYNNEI. In DNA form, the CDR3 reads TGTGCCAGCTCCTCGGGGCCTCCCTCCTACGAGCAGTACTTC. Translating it yields CASSSGPPSYEQYF. Combining the CDR3 with reference TRBV2 and TRBJ2-7 gives the whole variable domain EPEVTQTPSHQVTQMGQEVILRCVPISNHLYFYWYRQILGQKVEFLVSFYNNEISEKSEIFDDQFSVERPDGSNFTLKIRSTKLEDSAMYFCASSSGPPSYEQYFGPGTRLTVT.

This clonotype was recorded many times. The chain couples TRBV6-2 or TRBV6-3 to TRBJ2-1; 11 bases line up with TRBD1. Per the germline V gene, CDR1 is MNHEY and CDR2 is SVGEGT. V shed 6 bases, J shed 5 bases, and the junction held 9 bases outside the gene matches. CDR3 length equals 16 residues. The CDR3 DNA sequence: TGTGCCAGCAGCCTCCGAGGGACAGGGGGAAACAATGAGCAGTTCTTC. Translation: CASSLRGTGGNNEQFF.

The chain links TRBV19 to TRBJ2-1; TRBD2 matches 11 bases. This CDR3 comprises 15 residues. V lost 7 bases and J lost 2; bases outside the gene matches: 4. The germline gives CDR1 LNHDA, CDR2 SQIVND (reference sequence). Written as DNA, the CDR3 is TGTGCCAGTACACCTAGCGGGGGGACCTACAATGAGCAGTTCTTC. Its translation: CASTPSGGTYNEQFF.

The CDR3 loop is CASSEAGGANTEAFF. In nucleotides, the CDR3 is TGTGCCAGCTCAGAAGCAGGGGGCGCAAACACTGAAGCTTTCTTT. J is TRBJ1-1 and V is TRBV18; the match to TRBD1 covers 8 bases. The J segment lost 2 bases and the V segment lost 5 bases, leaving 7 bases of the junction unmatched. Germline V lookup: CDR1 KGHSH, CDR2 LQKENI. This CDR3 spans 15 amino acids.

The V gene is TRBV29-1, the J gene TRBJ1-1; weak D call: TRBD1 (5 bases). Deletions cut 8 bases from V and 1 base from J, with 14 bases between. The CDR3 totals 13 residues. CDR1 and CDR2 (germline): SQVTM, ANQGSEA. The CDR3 loop is CSLGRGENTEAFF. CDR3 coding DNA: TGCAGCCTCGGCAGAGGGGAGAACACTGAAGCTTTCTTT. The full variable domain, rest sourced from reference TRBV29-1 and TRBJ1-1, is SAVISQKPSRDICQRGTSLTIQCQVDSQVTMMFWYRQQPGQSLTLIATANQGSEATYESGFVIDKFPISRPNLTFSTLTVSNMSPEDSSIYLCSLGRGENTEAFFGQGTRLTVV.

The J gene is TRBJ1-6, the V gene TRBV12-3 or TRBV12-4; no firm D call. Trimming cost V 5 bases and J 10 bases, with 18 bases left between them. The CDR3 runs 15 residues. CDR3 sequence (DNA): TGTGCCAGCAGTGATCCCGGGATGGGAGGCTCACCCCTCCACTTT. Its translation: CASSDPGMGGSPLHF.

In its sample, this clonotype was seen a few times. The chain links TRBV12-3 or TRBV12-4 to TRBJ2-1, with D uncertain. Trimming took off 7 bases at V and 7 bases at J, with 11 bases between the two ends. The CDR3 length is 12 residues. The CDR3 DNA reads TGTGCCAGCACACTGGGCAGTAATGAGCAGTTCTTC. Its protein is CASTLGSNEQFF.

V is TRBV7-2 and J is TRBJ1-6; TRBD1 matches at 7 bases. There are 17 residues in the CDR3. The germline V gene encodes CDR1 SGHTA and CDR2 FQGNSA. Losses at the gene ends were 0 bases for V and 3 bases for J; bases not matched to a gene: 5. This CDR3 reads CASSLATGARYNSPLHF. CDR3 in DNA: TGTGCCAGCAGCTTAGCTACAGGGGCGCGCTATAATTCACCCCTCCACTTT. Supplemented by reference TRBV7-2 and TRBJ1-6, the full variable domain reads GAGVSQSPSNKVTEKGKDVELRCDPISGHTALYWYRQSLGQGLEFLIYFQGNSAPDKSGLPSDRFSAERTGGSVSTLTIQRTQQEDSAVYLCASSLATGARYNSPLHFGNGTRLTVT.

The sample holds a few counts of this clonotype. This sequence joins TRBV14 and TRBJ2-1; no clear D. V lost 5 bases and J lost 3, with 29 bases in between. The length of the CDR3 is 20 residues. Germline V gene lookup returns CDR1 SGHDN and CDR2 FVKESK. CDR3 nucleotides: TGTGCCAGCAGCACCCTCCTCGCCCATACCCAAGTTAGCAGCTACAATGAGCAGTTCTTC. Translated, it gives CASSTLLAHTQVSSYNEQFF.

The chain employs TRBV28 and TRBJ1-2, with TRBD1 identical over 9 bases. The CDR3 runs to 15 residues. Trimming removed 2 bases from V and 3 bases from J; junction bases left unmatched: 4. From germline, CDR1 is MDHEN and CDR2 SYDVKM. CDR3 coding DNA: TGTGCCAGCAGTTTAACGGGACAGGGATACTATGGCTACACCTTC. Residues: CASSLTGQGYYGYTF.

The chain uses TRBV7-8 and TRBJ2-7, with 7 bases matching TRBD2. The CDR3 loop spans 16 amino acids. V lost 4 bases and J lost 4; bases outside the gene matches: 13. Germline V gene sequence: CDR1 SGHVS, CDR2 FQNEAQ. This CDR3 reads CASSYVLGGSLYEQYF. CDR3 DNA: TGTGCCAGCAGCTACGTCCTTGGCGGGAGTCTTTACGAGCAGTACTTC. The full variable domain, rest sourced from reference TRBV7-8 and TRBJ2-7, is GAGVSQSPRYKVAKRGQDVALRCDPISGHVSLFWYQQALGQGPEFLTYFQNEAQLDKSGLPSDRFFAERPEGSVSTLKIQRTQQEDSAVYLCASSYVLGGSLYEQYFGPGTRLTVT.

The V and J genes are TRBV10-1 and TRBJ2-7; 9 nucleotides agree with TRBD1. CDR1 is WNHNN and CDR2 is SYGVQD in the germline V gene (reference sequence). With 5 bases clipped from V and 12 bases from J, the junction kept 14 bases outside the gene matches. The CDR3 extends over 14 amino acids. CDR3 loop: CASSTGQGSSSLYF. The CDR3 nucleotides read TGCGCCAGCAGTACGGGACAGGGATCCTCTTCGCTGTACTTC.

This clonotype occurred once. The J gene is TRBJ2-1, the V gene TRBV19, with a weak D call TRBD1 (5 bases). The CDR3 extends over 13 amino acids. Looked up from germline, CDR1 is LNHDA and CDR2 is SQIVND (reference sequence). V was trimmed by 3 bases and J by 8 bases, leaving 11 bases between them. The CDR3 region is CASSMGQGHEQFF. Here the CDR3 DNA reads TGTGCCAGTAGTATGGGGCAGGGCCATGAGCAGTTCTTC.

The rearrangement links TRBV4-2 to TRBJ2-1; D is unclear. This CDR3 contains 17 residues. Germline CDR1 reads LGHNA; CDR2 reads YNFKEQ. V dropped 0 bases and J dropped 0 bases, with 12 bases sitting between them. The CDR3 sequence: CASSQETAMSSYNEQFF. CDR3 sequence (DNA): TGTGCCAGCAGCCAAGAAACAGCTATGAGCTCCTACAATGAGCAGTTCTTC.

This clonotype was seen at least ten times. The chain combines TRBV7-9 with TRBJ2-3, with D hard to call. CDR1 is SEHNR and CDR2 is FQNEAQ in the germline V gene (reference sequence). Trimming removed 1 base from V and 1 base from J, with 9 bases in between. CDR3 size: 15 residues. Here the CDR3 reads CASSLVSLGTDTQYF. CDR3 nucleotides: TGTGCCAGCAGCTTAGTTTCCCTGGGCACAGATACGCAGTATTTT.

The V gene is TRBV5-1, the J gene TRBJ2-1; 9 bases are a match to TRBD2. Germline lookup yields CDR1 SGHRS and CDR2 YFSETQ. Trimming at V came to 2 bases and at J to 15 bases, leaving 6 bases not matched to a gene. This CDR3 is built from 12 residues. The CDR3 DNA sequence: TGCGCCAGCAGCTTCCAGCGGGAGGCACTGTTCTTC. Its protein is CASSFQREALFF. Using reference TRBV5-1 and TRBJ2-1 for the parts outside the CDR3, the full variable domain is KAGVTQTPRYLIKTRGQQVTLSCSPISGHRSVSWYQQTPGQGLQFLFEYFSETQRNKGNFPGRFSGRQFSNSRSEMNVSTLELGDSALYLCASSFQREALFFGPGTRLTVL.

This clonotype showed up just a few times. The CDR3 DNA reads as TGTGCCAGCAGTAAATCGGGGGTTGGCAATCAGCCCCAGCATTTT. Encoded protein: CASSKSGVGNQPQHF. V usage is TRBV25-1 and J usage is TRBJ1-5; tentatively, D is TRBD1 (5 bases). CDR1 and CDR2 from the germline V gene are MGHDK and SYGVNS. Trimming took 5 bases from V and 2 from J, leaving 13 bases between them. This CDR3 is 15 amino acids long. Full variable domain (rest looked up from reference TRBV25-1 and TRBJ1-5): EADIYQTPRYLVIGTGKKITLECSQTMGHDKMYWYQQDPGMELHLIHYSYGVNSTEKGDLSSESTVSRIRTEHFPLTLESARPSHTSQYLCASSKSGVGNQPQHFGDGTRLSIL.

This clonotype came up a few times. The chain uses TRBV4-2 and TRBJ2-1, with D possibly being TRBD2 (5 bases). Trimming removed 1 base from V and 6 bases from J, with 16 bases in between. The length of the CDR3 is 16 residues. CDR1 and CDR2 (germline): LGHNA, YNFKEQ. The CDR3 DNA sequence: TGTGCCAGCAGCCAAGGTCAATCCACTAGAGGCAATGAGCAGTTCTTC. Its translation is CASSQGQSTRGNEQFF.

The table lists this clonotype with many counts. The chain carries TRBV27 and TRBJ2-7; D gene unclear. This CDR3 region has 15 residues. Germline V CDR1 and CDR2: MNHEY, SMNVEV (reference sequence). V was shortened by 4 bases and J by 1 base, with 14 bases between the two germline ends. The CDR3 region is CASSWGPSLSYEQYF. CDR3 DNA: TGTGCCAGCAGTTGGGGTCCCAGTTTGTCCTACGAGCAGTACTTC.

The chain recombines TRBV27 with TRBJ2-3; 12 bases align to TRBD1. CDR1 and CDR2 (germline): MNHEY, SMNVEV (reference sequence). V gave up 5 bases and J gave up 1 base; unmatched junction bases: 7. The CDR3 has 17 amino acids. CDR3 sequence: CASSQHGTGGGTDTQYF. DNA for the CDR3: TGTGCCAGCAGTCAACACGGGACAGGGGGCGGCACAGATACGCAGTATTTT.

The CDR3 nucleotides are TGTGCCAGCAGCTTACAGGCAGTGTACGAGCAGTACTTC. It yields the protein CASSLQAVYEQYF. The chain joins TRBV13 to TRBJ2-7; D not certain. V shed 2 bases and J shed 4 bases, with 9 bases lying between them. This CDR3 region has 13 residues. In germline, CDR1 is PRHDT, CDR2 FYEKMQ (reference sequence).

The table lists this clonotype with many counts. This sequence joins TRBV7-3 and TRBJ2-2; D gene ambiguous. This CDR3 has 14 residues. Germline V CDR1 and CDR2: SGHTA, FQGTGA. Deletions cut 2 bases from V and 4 bases from J, with 8 bases between. The CDR3 region has the DNA TGTGCCAGCAGCTTAGGGATATCCACCGGGGAGCTGTTTTTT. Protein sequence: CASSLGISTGELFF.

In this sample, this clonotype turned up many times. The chain couples TRBV12-3 or TRBV12-4 to TRBJ2-7; D gene uncertain. V was pared by 7 bases and J by 7 bases, with 20 bases between. This CDR3 has 14 amino acids. In DNA, the CDR3 is TGTGCCAGCACCGAAGACCCTGCGATTCGGGAGCAGTACTTC. Translation gives CASTEDPAIREQYF.

The rearrangement links TRBV7-9 to TRBJ2-2; a weak D match, TRBD2 (6 bases). There are 15 residues in the CDR3. Germline lookup yields CDR1 SEHNR and CDR2 FQNEAQ (reference sequence). V was shortened by 4 bases and J by 0 bases, with 9 bases between the two germline ends. CDR3 residues: CASSSGTSNTGELFF. CDR3 sequence (DNA): TGTGCCAGCAGCTCCGGGACTTCGAACACCGGGGAGCTGTTTTTT.